The 23 T cell receptor beta chains below were found in one sample sequenced in a study of CD4 T cells in relation to SARS-CoV-2 and coronaviruses. Profiling relied on immunoSEQ multiplex PCR, and the TCRdb table lists in-frame clones only, not all of them. This table holds about 55,000 clones, 86% found once. Unexposed donor CD4+ T cells date from about 2011-2018, before the COVID-19 pandemic. Sequenced material: memory CD4+ T cells from PBMCs. Every receptor here comes from a human donor in good health.

This CDR3 reads CASSQYSSGSVGHEQFF. In nucleotides, the CDR3 is TGTGCCAGCAGCCAATATTCTAGCGGGAGTGTAGGGCATGAGCAGTTCTTC. V is TRBV16 and J is TRBJ2-1, with 10 nucleotides matching TRBD2. V lost 1 base, J lost 8 bases, and 11 bases stayed unmatched. The CDR3 length is 17 residues. Germline V gene data show CDR1 as KGHSY and CDR2 as FQNENV.

Worth noting for this clone: Within the sample, other DNA sequences also encode this same CDR3. The V gene is TRBV9, the J gene TRBJ2-5; the match to TRBD2 covers 8 bases. Germline CDR1 and CDR2: SGDLS and YYNGEE. There are 15 residues in the CDR3. Losses at the gene ends were 0 bases for V and 4 bases for J; bases not matched to a gene: 5. The CDR3 sequence: CASSVAPSGRETQYF. The DNA of the CDR3 is TGTGCCAGCAGCGTAGCTCCTAGCGGGCGAGAGACCCAGTACTTC.

This clone was detected once. J is TRBJ2-3 and V is TRBV18; D call uncertain. Germline loops: CDR1 KGHSH, CDR2 LQKENI. The CDR3 is made up of 12 amino acids. V shed 6 bases and J shed 0 bases, with 4 bases lying between them. Written as DNA, the CDR3 is TGTGCCAGCTCGGCTAGCACAGATACGCAGTATTTT. Protein product: CASSASTDTQYF.

This clone was observed a few times. The chain has TRBV7-3 and TRBJ2-1, with TRBD1 matching over 9 bases. Germline V CDR1 and CDR2: SGHTA, FQGTGA. The junction had 10 bases not matched to a gene; V was cut back by 3 bases and J by 4 bases. The CDR3 spans 17 residues. CDR3 sequence: CASSFGSGTGTYNEQFF. The CDR3, as DNA: TGTGCCAGCAGCTTTGGGTCCGGGACAGGGACATACAATGAGCAGTTCTTC.

The rearrangement links TRBV18 to TRBJ2-5; D gene unclear. V lost 3 bases to trimming and J lost 4 bases, with 15 bases between them. In germline, CDR1 is KGHSH, CDR2 LQKENI. The CDR3 spans 15 residues. The CDR3 nucleotides read TGTGCCAGCTCACCCAATCCGAGTGGGGTAGAGACCCAGTACTTC. As protein: CASSPNPSGVETQYF. Using reference TRBV18 and TRBJ2-5 for the parts outside the CDR3, the full variable domain is NAGVMQNPRHLVRRRGQEARLRCSPMKGHSHVYWYRQLPEEGLKFMVYLQKENIIDESGMPKERFSAEFPKEGPSILRIQQVVRGDSAAYFCASSPNPSGVETQYFGPGTRLLVL.

This chain connects TRBV19 to TRBJ1-2; D is ambiguous. The CDR3 is made up of 15 amino acids. V was clipped by 2 bases and J by 1 base, with 11 bases between them. CDR1 and CDR2 from the germline V gene are LNHDA and SQIVND (reference sequence). The CDR3 region has the DNA TGTGCCAGTAGTATAAGTCGCCTTAGTAACTATGGCTACACCTTC. It codes for CASSISRLSNYGYTF.

The rearrangement uses TRBV28 and TRBJ2-6; D call uncertain. The V gene's germline CDR1 is MDHEN and CDR2 SYDVKM. V lost 8 bases and J 4 bases, leaving 6 bases between the germline ends. The CDR3 sequence is 12 residues long. Here the CDR3 reads CASGVGANVLTF. In DNA, the CDR3 is TGTGCCAGCGGTGTGGGGGCCAACGTCCTGACTTTC. Filled out from reference TRBV28 and TRBJ2-6, the complete variable domain reads DVKVTQSSRYLVKRTGEKVFLECVQDMDHENMFWYRQDPGLGLRLIYFSYDVKMKEKGDIPEGYSVSREKKERFSLILESASTNQTSMYLCASGVGANVLTFGAGSRLTVL.

This sequence joins TRBV2 and TRBJ2-3, with a possible D match to TRBD1 (5 bases). Trimming took off 5 bases at V and 0 bases at J, with 15 bases between the two ends. From germline, CDR1 is SNHLY and CDR2 FYNNEI. The length of the CDR3 is 16 residues. The CDR3 loop reads CASSRWTRTSTDTQYF. The CDR3 region has the DNA TGTGCCAGCAGTCGTTGGACACGAACTAGCACAGATACGCAGTATTTT. Full variable domain (rest looked up from reference TRBV2 and TRBJ2-3): EPEVTQTPSHQVTQMGQEVILRCVPISNHLYFYWYRQILGQKVEFLVSFYNNEISEKSEIFDDQFSVERPDGSNFTLKIRSTKLEDSAMYFCASSRWTRTSTDTQYFGPGTRLTVL.

This chain uses TRBV19 with TRBJ1-1, with TRBD1 as a possible D gene (5 bases). Germline assignment: CDR1 LNHDA and CDR2 SQIVND (reference sequence). Trimming pared 5 bases from V and 1 base from J, leaving 17 bases between. This CDR3 spans 16 amino acids. The CDR3 DNA reads as TGTGCCAGTAGTTCCCCTCCGGGACGGGGGAACACTGAAGCTTTCTTT. Amino acid sequence: CASSSPPGRGNTEAFF.

The chain has TRBV5-4 and TRBJ2-7; D gene ambiguous. Germline V gives CDR1 SGHNT, CDR2 YYREEE (reference sequence). The CDR3 is 12 amino acids. V was trimmed by 1 base and J by 3 bases, leaving 5 bases between them. The CDR3 bases are TGTGCCAGCAGCTTGCACAACTACGAGCAGTACTTC. Encoded protein: CASSLHNYEQYF.

V gene TRBV9 combines with J gene TRBJ2-7; D is ambiguous. Trimming removed 4 bases at V and 4 bases at J, with 15 bases between. The V gene's germline CDR1 is SGDLS and CDR2 YYNGEE. The CDR3 length is 14 residues. In DNA, the CDR3 is TGTGCCAGCAGCACCCGAAGCCCGTCTTACGAGCAGTACTTC. Protein sequence: CASSTRSPSYEQYF.

The rearrangement joins TRBV5-1 to TRBJ2-2; TRBD2 agrees at 8 bases. This CDR3 spans 16 amino acids. Germline values: CDR1 SGHRS, CDR2 YFSETQ. V trimming: 4 bases; J trimming: 1 base; junction bases outside the gene matches: 6. DNA of the CDR3: TGCGCCAGCAGCCAACTCACTAGCGGGAACACCGGGGAGCTGTTTTTT. It translates to CASSQLTSGNTGELFF.

V gene TRBV18 combines with J gene TRBJ1-1; D remains unclear. Germline V gives CDR1 KGHSH, CDR2 LQKENI. This CDR3 comprises 15 residues. Trimming left V 0 bases short and J 4 bases short, with 12 bases between. The CDR3: CASSPPGKSSTEAFF. The CDR3 DNA follows: TGTGCCAGCTCACCACCGGGCAAGAGTAGCACTGAAGCTTTCTTT.

The chain uses TRBV9 and TRBJ2-7; perhaps TRBD1 as D (6 bases). Germline V gene data show CDR1 as SGDLS and CDR2 as YYNGEE. This CDR3 has 15 residues. The ends were cut back, 3 bases at V and 2 bases at J, with 15 bases in the middle. CDR3 nucleotide sequence: TGTGCCAGCAGCGCCCCGGGACAACCACCCTACGAGCAGTACTTC. The encoded protein is CASSAPGQPPYEQYF.

The chain employs TRBV5-1 and TRBJ1-1, with 10 bases fitting TRBD1. V was pared by 0 bases and J by 3 bases, with 5 bases of the junction left unmatched. Germline loops: CDR1 SGHRS, CDR2 YFSETQ. The CDR3 has 16 residues. The CDR3 DNA sequence: TGCGCCAGCAGCTTGGGGGGGACAGGGGCGGACACTGAAGCTTTCTTT. It encodes CASSLGGTGADTEAFF.

V and J are TRBV5-1 and TRBJ1-4; the match to TRBD1 covers 7 bases. The CDR3 length is 15 residues. Germline V gene data show CDR1 as SGHRS and CDR2 as YFSETQ. The V gene end was trimmed by 3 bases and the J gene end by 5 bases; junction bases not matched to a gene: 7. The CDR3 spells CASSSRQGINEKLFF. CDR3 DNA sequence: TGCGCCAGCAGCTCCCGACAGGGCATAAATGAAAAACTGTTTTTT.

This chain uses TRBV19 with TRBJ1-5; tentative D call: TRBD1 (5 bases). The CDR3 length is 16 residues. Germline CDR1 LNHDA, CDR2 SQIVND (reference sequence). With 0 bases removed from V and 5 bases from J, the gap between germline ends came to 14 bases. This chain's CDR3 is CASSIDRAGSYQPQHF. The DNA of the CDR3 is TGTGCCAGTAGTATAGATAGGGCAGGGAGTTATCAGCCCCAGCATTTT.

The chain couples TRBV5-6 to TRBJ1-2, with 7 bases that match TRBD1. This CDR3 contains 14 residues. The junction had 4 bases not matched to a gene; V was cut back by 0 bases and J by 5 bases. Germline CDR1 is SGHDT and CDR2 is YYEEEE. The DNA of the CDR3 is TGTGCCAGCAGCTTGGGCGACAGGGTTTATGGCTACACCTTC. Protein: CASSLGDRVYGYTF.

The chain joins TRBV20-1 to TRBJ2-7, with D hard to call. The CDR3 totals 11 residues. Trimming took off 5 bases at V and 2 bases at J, with 7 bases between the two ends. The germline gives CDR1 DFQATT, CDR2 SNEGSKA (reference sequence). Here the CDR3 DNA reads TGCAGTGCTGTTCAAACCTACGAGCAGTACTTC. As protein: CSAVQTYEQYF.

V is TRBV7-8 and J is TRBJ1-1; D remains unclear. This CDR3 is built from 15 residues. V lost 2 bases and J lost 0, with 10 bases in between. From germline, CDR1 is SGHVS and CDR2 FQNEAQ. CDR3: CASSLSAKMNTEAFF. The DNA for the CDR3 is TGTGCCAGCAGCTTATCAGCCAAAATGAACACTGAAGCTTTCTTT.

This chain links TRBV19 with TRBJ1-6, with D perhaps matching TRBD1 (6 bases). There are 15 residues in the CDR3. Germline V CDR1 and CDR2: LNHDA, SQIVND (reference sequence). The V end was cut by 3 bases, the J end by 7 bases, with 13 bases between. The CDR3 reads CASSMRGARNSPLHF. As DNA, the CDR3 is TGTGCCAGTAGTATGAGGGGGGCGCGGAATTCACCCCTCCACTTT.

This chain joins TRBV20-1 and TRBJ2-2; D is unclear. Germline CDR1 is DFQATT and CDR2 is SNEGSKA (reference sequence). This CDR3 contains 11 residues. V lost 4 bases, J lost 8 bases, and 8 bases lay in between. The CDR3 sequence is CSAKEFGELFF. The CDR3 DNA is TGCAGTGCTAAGGAGTTTGGGGAGCTGTTTTTT.

This sequence joins TRBV11-2 and TRBJ1-1; D is uncertain. The CDR3 spans 13 residues. With 5 bases removed from V and 5 bases from J, the gap between germline ends came to 12 bases. CDR1 is SGHAT and CDR2 is FQNNGV in the germline V gene. CDR3 sequence reads: CASSQAFRTEAFF. The CDR3 DNA follows: TGTGCCAGCAGCCAGGCCTTTCGGACTGAAGCTTTCTTT.